A selection of T cell receptor beta chains follows, all from one sample in a study of ipilimumab plus nivolumab after autologous stem cell transplantation. Clones were read by immunoSEQ multiplex PCR, and TCRdb kept only the in-frame ones, dropping some. The table includes 15,000 to 20,000 clones, 65% to 85% detected once. Sequences were derived from PBMCs, sampled in a trial of ipilimumab plus nivolumab as post-transplant consolidation. These receptors were obtained from a male donor with diffuse large B-cell lymphoma. Each CDR3 is given with its conserved first and last residue. D genes are given only for firm matches. Not all rows give a size; the values are once, few, many and, for expanded clones, a class.

V: TRBV2
D: -
size: once
J: TRBJ1-5
length: 13
DNA: TGTGCCAGCAGTGAAGGAAGACACCAGCCCCAGCATTTT
CDR3: CASSEGRHQPQHF

V: TRBV27
D: TRBD1
size: -
J: TRBJ1-2
length: 15
DNA: TGTGCCAGCAGTCCCTTGGGGGACAGGGTCTATGGCTACACCTTC
CDR3: CASSPLGDRVYGYTF

V: TRBV30
D: -
size: -
J: TRBJ1-1
length: 14
DNA: TGTGCCTGGAGTGGGATCAGGGCGAACACTGAAGCTTTCTTT
CDR3: CAWSGIRANTEAFF

V: TRBV6-1
D: TRBD1
size: -
J: TRBJ2-7
length: 13
DNA: TGTGCCAGCGGGGGACAGGGACGTCACGAGCAGTACTTC
CDR3: CASGGQGRHEQYF

V: TRBV5-1
D: TRBD1
size: -
J: TRBJ2-7
length: 14
DNA: TGCGCCAGCAGCGAAACTACGACAGGGTACGAGCAGTACTTC
CDR3: CASSETTTGYEQYF

V: TRBV18
D: -
size: -
J: TRBJ1-2
length: 14
DNA: TGTGCCAGCTCGGCCGCGGCAGCTAACTATGGCTACACCTTC
CDR3: CASSAAAANYGYTF

V: TRBV10-3
D: TRBD1
size: few
J: TRBJ1-1
length: 13
DNA: TGTGCCATCGACAGGGATGGGAGCACTGAAGCTTTCTTT
CDR3: CAIDRDGSTEAFF

V: TRBV7-2
D: -
size: -
J: TRBJ2-6
length: 14
DNA: TGTGCCAGCAGCTCAAACTCTGGGGCCAACGTCCTGACTTTC
CDR3: CASSSNSGANVLTF

V: TRBV7-9
D: TRBD1
size: -
J: TRBJ1-2
length: 13
DNA: TGTGCCAGCAGCTCAGACAGGGAGGGTGGCTACACCTTC
CDR3: CASSSDREGGYTF

V: TRBV14
D: -
size: -
J: TRBJ1-1
length: 13
DNA: TGTGCCAGCAGCCAAGTTTCCGTAACTGAAGCTTTCTTT
CDR3: CASSQVSVTEAFF

V: TRBV7-3
D: -
size: -
J: TRBJ1-1
length: 14
DNA: TGTGCCAGCAGCTTAGGGTCGTCGGGCACTGAAGCTTTCTTT
CDR3: CASSLGSSGTEAFF

V: TRBV5-1
D: -
size: -
J: TRBJ2-7
length: 14
DNA: TGCGCCAGCAGCTTGGGTTCCAGGGGCTACGAGCAGTACTTC
CDR3: CASSLGSRGYEQYF

V: TRBV9
D: -
size: -
J: TRBJ1-1
length: 11
DNA: TGTGCCAGCAGCGGGGACACTGAAGCTTTCTTT
CDR3: CASSGDTEAFF

V: TRBV5-1
D: -
size: -
J: TRBJ1-2
length: 15
DNA: TGCGCCAGCAGCTTAGGACAGAGTATTAACTATGGCTACACCTTC
CDR3: CASSLGQSINYGYTF

V: TRBV30
D: -
size: -
J: TRBJ1-2
length: 14
DNA: TGTGCCTGGAGTCTGGGACATCGGGACTATGGCTACACCTTC
CDR3: CAWSLGHRDYGYTF

V: TRBV7-8
D: -
size: few
J: TRBJ2-2
length: 14
DNA: TGTGCCAGCAGCTTAGGAAGGCGGACCGGGGAGCTGTTTTTT
CDR3: CASSLGRRTGELFF

V: TRBV2
D: -
size: once
J: TRBJ1-4
length: 15
DNA: TGTGCCAGCAGAGAGGGATTGGTGGCTAATGAAAAACTGTTTTTT
CDR3: CASREGLVANEKLFF

V: TRBV5-5
D: -
size: -
J: TRBJ2-5
length: 14
DNA: TGTGCCAGCACTGCTACTCGCTATAAAGAGACCCAGTACTTC
CDR3: CASTATRYKETQYF

V: TRBV30
D: -
size: -
J: TRBJ1-3
length: 16
DNA: TGTGCCTGGAGTGAATCCCACAGGGCGTTAGGGAGCACCATATATTTT
CDR3: CAWSESHRALGSTIYF

V: TRBV4-1
D: -
size: -
J: TRBJ2-5
length: 14
DNA: TGCGCCAGCAGCCAAGACAGCCAGGAAGAGACCCAGTACTTC
CDR3: CASSQDSQEETQYF

V: TRBV10-1
D: -
size: -
J: TRBJ2-2
length: 14
DNA: TGCGCCAGCAGTGAGTCGCCGACCACCGGGGAGCTGTTTTTT
CDR3: CASSESPTTGELFF

V: TRBV11-1
D: -
size: -
J: TRBJ1-4
length: 14
DNA: TGTGCCAGCAGCTTGGACGGGCGGGGTGAAAAACTGTTTTTT
CDR3: CASSLDGRGEKLFF

V: TRBV14
D: -
size: -
J: TRBJ1-1
length: 15
DNA: TGTGCCAGCAGCCAAGATCGGCCAGGGAGAACTGAAGCTTTCTTT
CDR3: CASSQDRPGRTEAFF

V: TRBV5-1
D: TRBD1
size: -
J: TRBJ2-5
length: 14
DNA: TGCGCCAGCAGCTTGGAGGGACAGCAAGAGACCCAGTACTTC
CDR3: CASSLEGQQETQYF

V: TRBV7-2
D: -
size: -
J: TRBJ1-1
length: 14
DNA: TGTGCCAGCAGCCCGGGCCCGGGGAACACTGAAGCTTTCTTT
CDR3: CASSPGPGNTEAFF

V: TRBV6-5
D: -
size: few
J: TRBJ1-2
length: 12
DNA: TGTGCCAGCAGTTCGGACGGATATGGCTACACCTTC
CDR3: CASSSDGYGYTF

V: TRBV5-4
D: -
size: -
J: TRBJ2-2
length: 15
DNA: TGTGCCAGCAGCTTGGGCCCGTTAGGGCCCGGGGAGCTGTTTTTT
CDR3: CASSLGPLGPGELFF

V: TRBV7-9
D: TRBD2
size: -
J: TRBJ2-5
length: 15
DNA: TGTGCCAGCAGCTTTATCCCGGGGGGTGGAGAGACCCAGTACTTC
CDR3: CASSFIPGGGETQYF

V: TRBV4-2
D: TRBD2
size: -
J: TRBJ2-3
length: 17
DNA: TGTGCCAGCAGCCAAGCAGGACTAGCGGGGTTTCTGGATACGCAGTATTTT
CDR3: CASSQAGLAGFLDTQYF

V: TRBV5-8
D: -
size: -
J: TRBJ1-2
length: 13
DNA: TGTGCCAGCAGCTTGGGGCAGGGACGTGGCTACACCTTC
CDR3: CASSLGQGRGYTF

V: TRBV2
D: TRBD1
size: -
J: TRBJ2-7
length: 17
DNA: TGTGCCAGCAGTGAACATCCAATTGGCGCAGGGGGTAGGGAGCAGTACTTC
CDR3: CASSEHPIGAGGREQYF

V: TRBV2
D: -
size: -
J: TRBJ1-1
length: 13
DNA: TGTGCCAGCAGGATCCTGGGGCGAACTGAAGCTTTCTTT
CDR3: CASRILGRTEAFF

V: TRBV29-1
D: -
size: -
J: TRBJ2-3
length: 14
DNA: TGCAGCGTTGAGGGCAGGGGATATTCAGATACGCAGTATTTT
CDR3: CSVEGRGYSDTQYF

V: TRBV2
D: -
size: few
J: TRBJ2-7
length: 11
DNA: TGTGCCAGCAGTATCAGCGTCGAGCAGTACTTC
CDR3: CASSISVEQYF

V: TRBV2
D: -
size: -
J: TRBJ1-6
length: 15
DNA: TGTGCCAGCAGTGAATTTCGGGACATGCTTTCACCCCTCCACTTT
CDR3: CASSEFRDMLSPLHF

V: TRBV7-8
D: -
size: -
J: TRBJ2-3
length: 16
DNA: TGTGCCAGCAGCTTGGAACCGGGACTGCGCACAGATACGCAGTATTTT
CDR3: CASSLEPGLRTDTQYF

V: TRBV5-4
D: TRBD1
size: -
J: TRBJ2-1
length: 16
DNA: TGTGCCAGCAGCCCGGCACTACAGGGGGAAGACAATGAGCAGTTCTTC
CDR3: CASSPALQGEDNEQFF

V: TRBV30
D: -
size: -
J: TRBJ1-2
length: 14
DNA: TGTGCCTGGAGATCAAAGGTGGGTCGCTATGGCTACACCTTC
CDR3: CAWRSKVGRYGYTF

V: TRBV4-1
D: -
size: -
J: TRBJ1-5
length: 18
DNA: TGCGCCAGCAGCCAAGACTCACTGGGAGGTGGTGGCAATCAGCCCCAGCATTTT
CDR3: CASSQDSLGGGGNQPQHF

V: TRBV9
D: -
size: -
J: TRBJ1-5
length: 15
DNA: TGTGCCAGCAGCGTAGAGGGACGGATAAATCAGCCCCAGCATTTT
CDR3: CASSVEGRINQPQHF

V: TRBV28
D: -
size: -
J: TRBJ1-4
length: 15
DNA: TGTGCCAGCAGTTTAGGAGGAGTGCGGGATGAAAAACTGTTTTTT
CDR3: CASSLGGVRDEKLFF

V: TRBV15
D: -
size: -
J: TRBJ2-3
length: 16
DNA: TGTGCCACCAGCAGAGATTTGGGTCTCTCCACAGATACGCAGTATTTT
CDR3: CATSRDLGLSTDTQYF

V: TRBV7-8
D: TRBD2
size: once
J: TRBJ2-1
length: 15
DNA: TGTGCCAGCAGCGGGGGGGACGGCCTCTACAATGAGCAGTTCTTC
CDR3: CASSGGDGLYNEQFF

V: TRBV5-1
D: TRBD2
size: -
J: TRBJ2-3
length: 16
DNA: TGCGCCAGCAGCTTTAGCGGGGGGTATAGCACAGATACGCAGTATTTT
CDR3: CASSFSGGYSTDTQYF

V: TRBV7-2
D: -
size: -
J: TRBJ2-5
length: 12
DNA: TGTGCCAGCAGCGGCACACAAGAGACCCAGTACTTC
CDR3: CASSGTQETQYF

V: TRBV2
D: -
size: -
J: TRBJ1-5
length: 12
DNA: TGTGCCAGCATTGAACGCAATCAGCCCCAGCATTTT
CDR3: CASIERNQPQHF

V: TRBV5-4
D: -
size: few
J: TRBJ2-1
length: 15
DNA: TGTGCCAGCAGCCTTGGATTAGGACTAAACGCTGAGCAGTTCTTC
CDR3: CASSLGLGLNAEQFF

V: TRBV5-4
D: -
size: -
J: TRBJ2-5
length: 12
DNA: TGTGCCAGCAGCACTCCTGAAGGGACCCAGTACTTC
CDR3: CASSTPEGTQYF

V: TRBV19
D: TRBD2
size: -
J: TRBJ2-5
length: 15
DNA: TGTGCCAGTAGTATCCCTAGCGGGGGGCAAGAGACCCAGTACTTC
CDR3: CASSIPSGGQETQYF

V: TRBV2
D: TRBD1
size: -
J: TRBJ1-4
length: 15
DNA: TGTGCCAGCAGTCCTAGCAGGGGGTTTTTTGAAAAACTGTTTTTT
CDR3: CASSPSRGFFEKLFF